The entry below describes one T cell receptor beta chain. This specimen belongs to a study of blood T cell repertoires in COVID-19. Overall study: Donors in the United States, Italy and Spain gave samples during acute or convalescent COVID-19.

Method: immunoSEQ multiplex PCR; TCRdb's copy keeps in-frame clones and lacks some. The sample contains 210,000 or so clones, almost 85% of which appear only once. Specimen: peripheral blood. This sequence originates from a woman aged 35 to 49 with acute or convalescent COVID-19.

CDR3 bases: TGTGCCAGCAGTGCCGGGACAGGGTTTTACGAGCAGTACTTC. Amino acids: CASSAGTGFYEQYF. The chain uses TRBV25-1 and TRBJ2-7, with 9 bases identical to TRBD1. The CDR3 sequence is 14 residues long. After removal of 4 bases from V and 4 bases from J, the junction contained 5 bases not matched to a gene. Germline CDR1 is MGHDK and CDR2 is SYGVNS.